This T cell receptor beta chain is from a study of cytomegalovirus exposure and HLA in healthy donors. Points on this clone: Its target is not known.

This table comes from immunoSEQ multiplex PCR, and its TCRdb copy is limited to in-frame clones, with some not included. The sample has approximately 260,000 clones, 65% to 90% seen once. Study findings and constraints: Most TCR sequences proved rare, with some public TCRs found in many donors. A few of the chains that were CMV-associated were confirmed in vitro to be specific for CMV antigens. The study flagged around 160 TCR beta chains as cytomegalovirus-associated.

It was the approximately 110-subject validation cohort, separate from the approximately 700-subject first cohort, to which the donors belonged. The ends lost 5 bases at V and 2 bases at J; junction bases unmatched: 3. CDR1 is SGDLS, CDR2 YYNGEE, per germline. This CDR3 region has 13 residues. This TCR was recovered from a woman under 30 in good health and CMV-seronegative. The sequenced sample was PBMCs. The chain recombines TRBV9 with TRBJ2-5; 7 bases align to TRBD1. This CDR3 reads CASSIQGQETQYF. CDR3 in DNA: TGTGCCAGCAGTATACAGGGGCAAGAGACCCAGTACTTC.